The 25 T cell receptor beta chains listed next were all sequenced from one sample in a study of human CD8 memory T cell subsets. Scientists made TCR beta libraries using UMI-labeled 5' RACE. Each CDR3 protein gets one entry in TCRdb, which reprocessed the 5' RACE reads and gives no DNA. The sample has 4,500 to 6,000 distinct CDR3 sequences. The sequenced sample was CD8+ T cells from PBMCs. The receptors stem from a human donor in good health.

CDR3 sequence: CATSRDGTSGSYNEQFF. The rearrangement uses TRBV15 and TRBJ2-1; TCRdb names TRBD2, which stays unverified in the absence of DNA. The CDR3 runs 17 residues. Germline V gene data show CDR1 as LNHNV and CDR2 as YYDKDF (reference sequence).

The V call is TRBV27, the J call TRBJ1-1; TCRdb calls TRBD1, which cannot be checked without DNA. This CDR3 is 12 amino acids long. The germline gives CDR1 MNHEY, CDR2 SMNVEV (reference sequence). The chain's CDR3 is CASGTGNTEAFF.

This chain uses TRBV7-9 with TRBJ2-5; the D call of TRBD1 rests on TCRdb alone, since no DNA is present to check it. Germline lookup yields CDR1 SEHNR and CDR2 FQNEAQ (reference sequence). The CDR3 length is 16 residues. The CDR3 region is CASSPSTGGPQETQYF. The whole variable domain, remainder taken from reference TRBV7-9 and TRBJ2-5, is DTGVSQNPRHKITKRGQNVTFRCDPISEHNRLYWYRQTLGQGPEFLTYFQNEAQLEKSRLLSDRFSAERPKGSFSTLEIQRTEQGDSAMYLCASSPSTGGPQETQYFGPGTRLLVL.

This sequence joins TRBV18 and TRBJ2-1; TCRdb picks TRBD1, but there is no DNA to check that call. This CDR3 is 15 amino acids long. Looked up from germline, CDR1 is KGHSH and CDR2 is LQKENI. CDR3 sequence: CASSRVPYSYNEQFF.

The V gene is TRBV7-2, the J gene TRBJ2-7; TCRdb designates TRBD2, a call that cannot be tested without DNA. Germline V lookup: CDR1 SGHTA, CDR2 FQGNSA. The CDR3 is 16 residues long. This chain's CDR3 is CASSSSSQAEGYEQYF.

The V call is TRBV7-9, the J call TRBJ2-5. The germline V gene encodes CDR1 SEHNR and CDR2 FQNEAQ (reference sequence). There are 14 residues in the CDR3. CDR3 amino acids: CASSLATLQETQYF.

V gene TRBV5-5 combines with J gene TRBJ1-2. CDR3 length: 14 amino acids. Germline V gene data show CDR1 as SGHKS and CDR2 as YYEKEE (reference sequence). CDR3 amino acids: CASSLGDSPYGYTF.

The CDR3 protein is CASSSKPQGGETQYF. This chain links TRBV27 with TRBJ2-5; as DNA is missing, the TRBD1 call by TCRdb cannot be tested. This CDR3 has 15 residues. Germline V gives CDR1 MNHEY, CDR2 SMNVEV (reference sequence).

This chain uses TRBV13 with TRBJ2-1; the TRBD1 assignment by TCRdb is unverifiable without DNA. The CDR3 extends over 13 amino acids. Per the germline V gene, CDR1 is PRHDT and CDR2 is FYEKMQ (reference sequence). The CDR3: CASSRVGPDEQFF.

The chain links TRBV5-1 to TRBJ2-7; TCRdb names TRBD1, which stays unverified in the absence of DNA. Per the germline V gene, CDR1 is SGHRS and CDR2 is YFSETQ. The CDR3 is 13 amino acids. The CDR3 region is CASSFEQGNEQYF. Full variable domain (missing parts from reference TRBV5-1 and TRBJ2-7): KAGVTQTPRYLIKTRGQQVTLSCSPISGHRSVSWYQQTPGQGLQFLFEYFSETQRNKGNFPGRFSGRQFSNSRSEMNVSTLELGDSALYLCASSFEQGNEQYFGPGTRLTVT.

The rearrangement links TRBV4-2 to TRBJ2-3; the TCRdb D gene call, TRBD2, has no DNA to confirm it. Germline loops: CDR1 LGHNA, CDR2 YNFKEQ. CDR3 length: 18 residues. CDR3: CASSPRTSGRAFEDTQYF.

This clonotype is medium-sized (0.01 to 0.1%) by frequency. This chain links TRBV7-2 with TRBJ1-1; the D gene TCRdb calls, TRBD1, cannot be checked with no DNA. The CDR3 consists of 11 residues. CDR1 and CDR2 from the germline V gene are SGHTA and FQGNSA. CDR3 protein: CASSFSTGAFF.

The chain uses TRBV9 and TRBJ2-1. The CDR3 contains 12 residues. Germline V lookup: CDR1 SGDLS, CDR2 YYNGEE. Here the CDR3 reads CASSANRGEQFF. The complete variable domain, with remaining parts taken from reference TRBV9 and TRBJ2-1, reads DSGVTQTPKHLITATGQRVTLRCSPRSGDLSVYWYQQSLDQGLQFLIQYYNGEERAKGNILERFSAQQFPDLHSELNLSSLELGDSALYFCASSANRGEQFFGPGTRLTVL.

This chain joins TRBV10-2 and TRBJ2-7. The germline V gene has CDR1 WSHSY and CDR2 SAAADI. The length of the CDR3 is 13 residues. This chain's CDR3 is CASSEVWAYEQYF.

V gene TRBV20-1 combines with J gene TRBJ2-3; TCRdb calls TRBD2, which cannot be checked without DNA. The CDR3 is 15 amino acids. Looked up from germline, CDR1 is DFQATT and CDR2 is SNEGSKA (reference sequence). The CDR3: CSASGIAGPTDTQYF.

This rearrangement joins TRBV12-3 or TRBV12-4 to TRBJ1-6; absent DNA, TCRdb's TRBD1 call cannot be checked. The CDR3 contains 14 residues. The CDR3 loop reads CASSPGDGASPLHF.

The V call is TRBV2, the J call TRBJ1-1; the TCRdb D gene call, TRBD1, has no DNA to confirm it. The CDR3 contains 11 residues. Germline values: CDR1 SNHLY, CDR2 FYNNEI. CDR3 sequence reads: CASSDYRGAFF. The whole variable domain, remainder taken from reference TRBV2 and TRBJ1-1, is EPEVTQTPSHQVTQMGQEVILRCVPISNHLYFYWYRQILGQKVEFLVSFYNNEISEKSEIFDDQFSVERPDGSNFTLKIRSTKLEDSAMYFCASSDYRGAFFGQGTRLTVV.

The J gene is TRBJ2-4, the V gene TRBV5-4. The CDR3 has 13 amino acids. Germline V gene lookup returns CDR1 SGHNT and CDR2 YYREEE (reference sequence). CDR3 sequence: CASSDTAKNIQYF.

The chain recombines TRBV20-1 with TRBJ2-7; with no DNA, the TCRdb D assignment of TRBD1 cannot be verified. CDR3 length: 13 residues. Germline values: CDR1 DFQATT, CDR2 SNEGSKA (reference sequence). CDR3 loop: CSASEGHYGEQYF.

J is TRBJ2-5 and V is TRBV11-2; the TCRdb D gene call, TRBD2, has no DNA to confirm it. This CDR3 is 15 amino acids long. The germline V gene encodes CDR1 SGHAT and CDR2 FQNNGV. The CDR3 here is CASSLVAGDQETQYF.

This chain connects TRBV5-1 to TRBJ2-2; checking the TCRdb D call of TRBD2 is not possible without DNA. CDR1 and CDR2 from the germline V gene are SGHRS and YFSETQ. The CDR3 spans 15 residues. The CDR3: CASSFSGTNTGELFF.

V gene TRBV5-5 combines with J gene TRBJ2-2; TCRdb picks TRBD1, but there is no DNA to check that call. The CDR3 is 15 residues long. Germline values: CDR1 SGHKS, CDR2 YYEKEE (reference sequence). CDR3: CASSLGQSNTGELFF.

V gene TRBV28 combines with J gene TRBJ1-6; the TCRdb call, TRBD1, lacks DNA for checking. CDR3 length equals 18 residues. Germline-derived CDR1 and CDR2 are MDHEN and SYDVKM. The CDR3 spells CASRPIGYQGKDNSPLHF.

The gene calls are TRBV27 and TRBJ2-7. CDR3 length equals 16 residues. Per the germline V gene, CDR1 is MNHEY and CDR2 is SMNVEV (reference sequence). CDR3 sequence reads: CASSFLDGVASYEQYF.

The J gene is TRBJ2-2, the V gene TRBV11-2. The CDR3 totals 12 residues. Germline CDR1 reads SGHAT; CDR2 reads FQNNGV. The CDR3 region is CASSLGTGELFF. The complete variable domain, with remaining parts taken from reference TRBV11-2 and TRBJ2-2, reads EAGVAQSPRYKIIEKRQSVAFWCNPISGHATLYWYQQILGQGPKLLIQFQNNGVVDDSQLPKDRFSAERLKGVDSTLKIQPAKLEDSAVYLCASSLGTGELFFGEGSRLTVL.